The TCR beta chain under discussion was sequenced for a study of T cells in tuberculosis. Overall study context: Sequenced TCRs come from CD1B-GMM tetramer-binding T cells. Study results and caveats: Cases with active tuberculosis were adults, while controls were adolescents. Smaller alpha distances in active tuberculosis partly reflected shorter CDR3-alpha lengths.

Points on this clone: The antigen is unknown.

The assay was immunoSEQ multiplex PCR, and TCRdb's table has in-frame clones only and misses some. The data show 30,000 to 35,000 clones, 85% to 95% seen once. The V end was cut by 2 bases, the J end by 2 bases, with 9 bases between. This CDR3 spans 13 amino acids. The V gene's germline CDR1 is GTSNPN and CDR2 SVGIG (reference sequence). The clonotype originates from a donor aged 10-30 years with latent tuberculosis or without tuberculosis infection. Some clones in this sample may be carry-over from other donors' samples. This chain connects TRBV30 to TRBJ1-1; the D gene is possibly TRBD1 (5 bases). The sequencing input was PBMCs. Here the CDR3 DNA reads TGTGCCTGGAGTAACAGGACCAACACTGAAGCTTTCTTT. Translated, it gives CAWSNRTNTEAFF.